This is a list of T cell receptor beta chains from one sample in a study of shared T cell receptors in the human thymus. Profiled with immunoSEQ multiplex PCR; TCRdb holds only in-frame clones, not every one. The sample gives hundreds of thousands of clones, roughly 90% of which show up once; about 0.01% is in the top ten. This same sample was also part of a study on human thymus T cells.

The specimen was thymocytes. The receptors stem from a boy under two years old with a congenital heart defect. Each CDR3 is given with its conserved first and last residue. A D gene is named only where the DNA matches it firmly. Size tells how often a clone was seen (once, few, many) or the class of an expanded clone, and some rows leave it out.

J | V | D | size | CDR3 | DNA
TRBJ2-3 | TRBV30 | TRBD1 | . | CAWSVVRQGAIRGTDTQYF | TGTGCCTGGAGTGTGGTCCGGCAGGGGGCGATTCGGGGCACAGATACGCAGTATTTT
TRBJ2-7 | TRBV19 | TRBD1 | . | CASSVRDRGDYEQYF | TGTGCCAGTAGTGTACGGGACAGGGGGGACTACGAGCAGTACTTC
TRBJ2-1 | TRBV19 | TRBD2 | . | CASSIQRERFNEQFF | TGTGCCAGTAGTATACAGCGGGAGCGGTTCAATGAGCAGTTCTTC
TRBJ2-5 | TRBV5-1 | . | . | CASSLKVRLEVGETQYF | TGCGCCAGCAGCTTAAAGGTCCGACTGGAAGTAGGAGAGACCCAGTACTTC
TRBJ1-2 | TRBV28 | TRBD1 | . | CASTPTGNKGYTF | TGTGCCAGCACCCCGACAGGGAATAAGGGCTACACCTTC
TRBJ1-4 | TRBV5-4 | TRBD1 | . | CASSRDRGNEKLFF | TGTGCCAGCAGCCGGGACAGGGGAAATGAAAAACTGTTTTTT
TRBJ2-3 | TRBV10-3 | TRBD1 | . | CAISETGGEADTQYF | TGTGCCATCAGTGAGACAGGGGGCGAAGCAGATACGCAGTATTTT
TRBJ2-4 | TRBV19 | TRBD2 | . | CASSVHKGTSGKDIQYF | TGTGCCAGTAGTGTCCACAAGGGGACTAGCGGGAAGGACATTCAGTACTTC
TRBJ1-1 | TRBV27 | . | . | CAQGPCTSETEAFF | TGTGCCCAGGGTCCCTGTACATCTGAGACTGAAGCTTTCTTT
TRBJ2-7 | TRBV25-1 | . | . | CASSETGRYEQYF | TGTGCCAGCAGTGAAACTGGGAGGTACGAGCAGTACTTC
TRBJ2-7 | TRBV7-2 | TRBD1 | . | CASSQESRGPDISYEQYF | TGTGCCAGCAGCCAAGAGTCTAGGGGGCCTGACATCTCCTACGAGCAGTACTTC
TRBJ2-3 | TRBV25-1 | TRBD1 | . | CASSDGQDGADTQYF | TGTGCCAGCAGTGATGGACAGGATGGGGCAGATACGCAGTATTTT
TRBJ1-4 | TRBV5-1 | . | . | CASSPGQIEKLFF | TGCGCCAGCAGCCCCGGACAGATTGAAAAACTGTTTTTT
TRBJ2-7 | TRBV5-1 | . | . | CASSRAPSYEQYF | TGCGCCAGCAGCCGAGCCCCTTCCTACGAGCAGTACTTC
TRBJ1-4 | TRBV11-2 | . | . | CASSPRHGTNEKLFF | TGTGCCAGCAGCCCACGTCACGGAACTAATGAAAAACTGTTTTTT
TRBJ2-5 | TRBV9 | TRBD2 | . | CASSAGLAGVKETQYF | TGTGCCAGCAGCGCTGGACTAGCGGGAGTAAAAGAGACCCAGTACTTC
TRBJ1-2 | TRBV5-1 | . | few | CASSFSGSPGDGYTF | TGCGCCAGCAGCTTTTCCGGCAGCCCGGGGGATGGCTACACCTTC
TRBJ2-3 | TRBV30 | TRBD2 | . | CAWFEGAGGLNTQYF | TGTGCCTGGTTCGAGGGAGCGGGAGGGCTCAATACGCAGTATTTT
TRBJ2-2 | TRBV27 | TRBD1 | few | CASSSQGLAGELFF | TGTGCCAGCAGCTCACAGGGGCTCGCCGGGGAGCTGTTTTTT
TRBJ2-2 | TRBV2 | . | . | CASGEDIPGELFF | TGTGCCAGCGGTGAAGATATCCCCGGGGAGCTGTTTTTT
TRBJ1-1 | TRBV29-1 | . | . | CSVVQVRRPEAFF | TGCAGCGTTGTGCAGGTAAGGCGTCCTGAAGCTTTCTTT
TRBJ2-3 | TRBV5-4 | TRBD2 | few | CASSWAGEDTQYF | TGTGCCAGCAGCTGGGCGGGAGAAGATACGCAGTATTTT
TRBJ2-2 | TRBV18 | . | once | CASSPTKLSNRKSRQNTGELFF | TGTGCCAGCTCACCAACTAAACTAAGCAACAGGAAGTCTAGACAGAACACCGGGGAGCTGTTTTTT
TRBJ1-5 | TRBV19 | . | . | CASRDRSGDQPQHF | TGTGCCAGTAGAGATAGGTCGGGGGATCAGCCCCAGCATTTT
TRBJ2-5 | TRBV10-3 | TRBD2 | . | CAISESGLAGGPSGETQYF | TGTGCCATCAGTGAGTCCGGACTAGCGGGAGGGCCCTCCGGGGAGACCCAGTACTTC
TRBJ2-1 | TRBV4-3 | TRBD2 | . | CASSPTSGSSYNEQFF | TGCGCCAGCAGCCCGACTAGCGGGAGCTCCTACAATGAGCAGTTCTTC
TRBJ2-1 | TRBV28 | TRBD1 | once | CASSLEGTGTYNEQFF | TGTGCCAGCAGTTTAGAAGGGACAGGGACCTACAATGAGCAGTTCTTC
TRBJ2-1 | TRBV10-2 | TRBD1 | . | CATTGYNEQFF | TGCGCCACGACAGGGTACAATGAGCAGTTCTTC
TRBJ1-3 | TRBV6-1 | . | . | CAAAGKNAGNTIYF | TGTGCCGCCGCAGGGAAAAATGCTGGAAACACCATATATTTT
TRBJ2-6 | TRBV9 | . | . | CASSVGRPVWPSGANVLTF | TGTGCCAGCAGCGTAGGGAGACCGGTCTGGCCCTCTGGGGCCAACGTCCTGACTTTC
TRBJ2-6 | TRBV7-9 | . | . | CASSLIPSGAGANVLTF | TGTGCCAGCAGCTTAATTCCATCTGGGGCCGGGGCCAACGTCCTGACTTTC
TRBJ2-7 | TRBV2 | TRBD2 | . | CASRGRLAEDLNEQYF | TGTGCCAGCAGGGGCCGACTAGCGGAGGATTTGAACGAGCAGTACTTC
TRBJ2-5 | TRBV4-1 | TRBD2 | . | CASSHREGLARSLETQYF | TGCGCCAGCAGCCACCGGGAGGGACTAGCGCGAAGCCTGGAGACCCAGTACTTC
TRBJ2-3 | TRBV4-3 | TRBD2 | . | CASSQRTSETDTQYF | TGCGCCAGCAGCCAACGGACTAGCGAAACAGATACGCAGTATTTT
TRBJ2-7 | TRBV7-2 | . | once | CASSLTQGYEQYF | TGTGCCAGCAGCTTAACACAGGGCTACGAGCAGTACTTC
TRBJ2-7 | TRBV5-6 | . | . | CASSFFLSYEQYF | TGTGCCAGCAGCTTCTTTCTTTCCTACGAGCAGTACTTC
TRBJ2-5 | TRBV7-9 | . | . | CASSLYGAGIQETQYF | TGTGCCAGCAGCTTATATGGGGCTGGTATACAAGAGACCCAGTACTTC
TRBJ2-7 | TRBV27 | . | . | CASTPYYEQYF | TGTGCCAGCACCCCTTACTACGAGCAGTACTTC
TRBJ2-1 | TRBV6-4 | . | . | CASSPTRSNNEQFF | TGTGCCAGCAGCCCTACTAGGTCTAACAATGAGCAGTTCTTC
TRBJ1-1 | TRBV27 | . | . | CASRRQGRLVTEAFF | TGTGCCAGCAGGCGCCAGGGGCGTTTAGTGACTGAAGCTTTCTTT
TRBJ2-7 | TRBV28 | TRBD2 | . | CASSYRTSGSSYEQYF | TGTGCCAGCAGTTATCGGACTAGCGGAAGCTCCTACGAGCAGTACTTC
TRBJ2-2 | TRBV21-1 | . | . | CASSKVVLAGGGPGELFF | TGTGCCAGCAGCAAGGTTGTACTAGCGGGAGGGGGTCCCGGGGAGCTGTTTTTT
TRBJ2-7 | TRBV30 | . | . | CAWSPGVVAVEQYF | TGTGCCTGGAGTCCGGGGGTAGTAGCGGTCGAGCAGTACTTC
TRBJ2-6 | TRBV7-9 | . | . | CASSLDPGPSGANVLTF | TGTGCCAGCAGCTTAGACCCGGGTCCCTCTGGGGCCAACGTCCTGACTTTC
TRBJ1-1 | TRBV28 | TRBD1 | . | CASSLGGRGVTEAFF | TGTGCCAGCAGTTTGGGTGGCAGGGGGGTCACTGAAGCTTTCTTT